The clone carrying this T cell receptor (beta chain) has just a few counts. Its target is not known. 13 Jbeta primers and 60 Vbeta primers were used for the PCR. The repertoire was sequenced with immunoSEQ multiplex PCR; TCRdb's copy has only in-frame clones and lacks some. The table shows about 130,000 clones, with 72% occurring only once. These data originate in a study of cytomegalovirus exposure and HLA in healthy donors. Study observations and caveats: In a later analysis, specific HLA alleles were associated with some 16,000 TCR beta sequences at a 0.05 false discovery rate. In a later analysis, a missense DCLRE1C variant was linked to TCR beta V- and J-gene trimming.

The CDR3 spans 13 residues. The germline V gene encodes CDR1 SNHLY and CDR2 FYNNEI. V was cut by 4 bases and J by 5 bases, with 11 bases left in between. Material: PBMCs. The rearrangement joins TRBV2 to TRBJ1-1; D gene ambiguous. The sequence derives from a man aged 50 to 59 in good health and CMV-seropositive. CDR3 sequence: CASSGTSGTEAFF. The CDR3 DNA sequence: TGTGCCAGCAGTGGAACTTCGGGGACTGAAGCTTTCTTT.